Each of the 30 T cell receptor beta chains below was sequenced from the same sample in a study of CD8+ T cells in alopecia areata. The treatment is: oral pan-JAK inhibitor, 5-10 mg twice daily. Extraction of RNA preceded its reverse transcription into cDNA, which served as the sequencing template. Sequencing was performed with immunoSEQ multiplex PCR; in TCRdb, only in-frame clones are kept and a portion is missing. The table lists some 210,000 clones, 66% of them singletons. The specimen was CD4+ T cells sorted from blood, collected at week 44, from a patient treated with tofacitinib. Every receptor here comes from a human donor with alopecia areata.

The chain is built from TRBV30 and TRBJ2-3; no firm D call. The V and J ends lost 5 bases and 1 base respectively, with 10 bases between them. Germline V lookup: CDR1 GTSNPN, CDR2 SVGIG (reference sequence). The CDR3 totals 13 residues. The CDR3 is CAWSVSRTDTQYF. The CDR3 DNA follows: TGTGCCTGGTCTGTTTCCCGCACAGATACGCAGTATTTT.

In this sample, this clone turned up a few times. The chain links TRBV29-1 to TRBJ2-5; D ambiguous. Germline assignment: CDR1 SQVTM and CDR2 ANQGSEA. The V end was cut by 5 bases, the J end by 0 bases, with 13 bases between. CDR3 length equals 14 residues. The CDR3 nucleotides are TGCAGCGTTAATCCTTATGGGAACCAAGAGACCCAGTACTTC. Residues: CSVNPYGNQETQYF.

This clone was observed a handful of times. The chain couples TRBV29-1 to TRBJ2-7; D ambiguous. Trimming removed 4 bases from V and 0 bases from J, with 13 bases in between. CDR3 length: 14 residues. Germline loops: CDR1 SQVTM, CDR2 ANQGSEA. The CDR3 here is CSVVGTLTSYEQYF. The CDR3 DNA is TGCAGCGTTGTTGGCACCCTTACCTCCTACGAGCAGTACTTC.

This sequence joins TRBV2 and TRBJ1-2; D remains unclear. Germline-derived CDR1 and CDR2 are SNHLY and FYNNEI. Trimming pared 7 bases from V and 4 bases from J, leaving 10 bases between. The CDR3 is made up of 12 amino acids. CDR3 residues: CASTSEGYGYTF. The CDR3 region has the DNA TGTGCCAGCACCTCGGAAGGCTATGGCTACACCTTC.

The V gene is TRBV29-1, the J gene TRBJ2-1, with D possibly matching TRBD1 (6 bases). This CDR3 is built from 14 residues. The ends were cut back, 4 bases at V and 2 bases at J, with 12 bases in the middle. The germline V gene encodes CDR1 SQVTM and CDR2 ANQGSEA. The CDR3: CSVASGVAYNEQFF. Written as DNA, the CDR3 is TGCAGCGTTGCATCAGGGGTAGCCTACAATGAGCAGTTCTTC.

The genes are TRBV4-3 and TRBJ1-6, with a possible D match to TRBD1 (6 bases). Germline CDR1 reads LGHNA; CDR2 reads YSLEER. The CDR3 length is 15 residues. Trimming took 0 bases from V and 10 from J, leaving 13 bases between them. CDR3 residues: CASSQDPQGLSPLHF. The CDR3 bases are TGCGCCAGCAGCCAAGATCCCCAGGGGCTGTCACCCCTCCACTTT.

This clone was recorded a few times. The chain uses TRBV5-1 and TRBJ2-6, with 9 bases that match TRBD1. CDR1 is SGHRS and CDR2 is YFSETQ in the germline V gene. V shed 7 bases, J shed 1 base, and the junction held 6 bases outside the gene matches. This CDR3 is built from 16 residues. In DNA, the CDR3 is TGCGCCAGCGGCACAGGGGGCGGGTCTGGGGCCAACGTCCTGACTTTC. It codes for CASGTGGGSGANVLTF. Full variable domain (outside the CDR3, taken from reference TRBV5-1 and TRBJ2-6): KAGVTQTPRYLIKTRGQQVTLSCSPISGHRSVSWYQQTPGQGLQFLFEYFSETQRNKGNFPGRFSGRQFSNSRSEMNVSTLELGDSALYLCASGTGGGSGANVLTFGAGSRLTVL.

This clone was detected only a few times. The gene calls are TRBV29-1 and TRBJ2-3, with 12 bases fitting TRBD2. The CDR3 consists of 16 residues. V was clipped by 6 bases and J by 2 bases; unmatched bases: 9. Germline-derived CDR1 and CDR2 are SQVTM and ANQGSEA. For the CDR3, the DNA is TGCAGCGTCACGAACCGACTAGCGGGGGCCACAGATACGCAGTATTTT. It yields the protein CSVTNRLAGATDTQYF.

V and J are TRBV5-1 and TRBJ1-1; D is ambiguous. The V gene's germline CDR1 is SGHRS and CDR2 YFSETQ. This CDR3 contains 15 residues. V was cut by 0 bases and J by 0 bases, with 9 bases left in between. The CDR3 sequence is CASSLAHMLNTEAFF. In DNA form, the CDR3 reads TGCGCCAGCAGCTTGGCCCACATGTTGAACACTGAAGCTTTCTTT.

The CDR3 sequence is CAWRGVAGVEKLFF. In nucleotides, the CDR3 is TGTGCCTGGAGAGGAGTTGCGGGGGTTGAAAAACTGTTTTTT. The chain has TRBV30 and TRBJ1-4; weak D call: TRBD1 (5 bases). CDR3 length: 14 amino acids. Germline values: CDR1 GTSNPN, CDR2 SVGIG (reference sequence). The V end lost 3 bases, the J end lost 7 bases, and 15 bases lay between the germline ends. The full variable domain, rest sourced from reference TRBV30 and TRBJ1-4, is SQTIHQWPATLVQPVGSPLSLECTVEGTSNPNLYWYRQAAGRGLQLLFYSVGIGQISSEVPQNLSASRPQDRQFILSSKKLLLSDSGFYLCAWRGVAGVEKLFFGSGTQLSVL.

The J gene is TRBJ2-5, the V gene TRBV15, with D unresolved. CDR1 and CDR2 (germline): LNHNV, YYDKDF (reference sequence). V lost 0 bases, J lost 2 bases, and 7 bases lay in between. The CDR3 covers 14 residues. The CDR3 region has the DNA TGTGCCACCAGCAGAGATCTTTCTCAAGAGACCCAGTACTTC. Translated, it gives CATSRDLSQETQYF.

The J gene is TRBJ1-2, the V gene TRBV27; D possibly corresponds to TRBD1 (5 bases). CDR1 and CDR2 from the germline V gene are MNHEY and SMNVEV (reference sequence). V was clipped by 3 bases and J by 2 bases, with 16 bases between them. CDR3 length: 16 amino acids. CDR3 bases: TGTGCCAGCAGTTTGTCCGCCGGGACGCGAAACTATGGCTACACCTTC. Protein sequence: CASSLSAGTRNYGYTF.

V and J are TRBV11-2 and TRBJ2-7; 8 positions agree with TRBD2. The V gene end was trimmed by 3 bases and the J gene end by 1 base; junction bases not matched to a gene: 5. The CDR3 contains 15 residues. CDR1 SGHAT and CDR2 FQNNGV come from the germline V gene. The DNA of the CDR3 is TGTGCCAGCAGCTTTTCCCCGGGGGGGTCCTACGAGCAGTACTTC. Translation gives CASSFSPGGSYEQYF.

The chain joins TRBV30 to TRBJ2-1; D remains ambiguous. Germline V gene lookup returns CDR1 GTSNPN and CDR2 SVGIG (reference sequence). The V end lost 5 bases, the J end lost 0 bases, and 11 bases lay between the germline ends. The CDR3 runs 14 residues. CDR3 amino acids: CAWQRSSSYNEQFF. The CDR3 nucleotides read TGTGCCTGGCAGAGGTCGAGCTCCTACAATGAGCAGTTCTTC.

The genes are TRBV7-2 and TRBJ2-2, with 7 bases lining up with TRBD1. In germline, CDR1 is SGHTA, CDR2 FQGNSA. This CDR3 comprises 16 residues. The J segment lost 1 base and the V segment lost 0 bases, leaving 2 bases of the junction unmatched. The DNA for the CDR3 is TGTGCCAGCAGCTTAGCCGGGACAGTGAACACCGGGGAGCTGTTTTTT. It translates to CASSLAGTVNTGELFF.

This clone occurred once. This rearrangement joins TRBV18 to TRBJ1-1; D not resolved. Looked up from germline, CDR1 is KGHSH and CDR2 is LQKENI. This CDR3 is 12 amino acids long. V was trimmed by 4 bases and J by 6 bases, leaving 9 bases between them. The CDR3 region has the DNA TGTGCCAGCTCACGGGAGAGGGCTGAAGCTTTCTTT. Translated, it gives CASSRERAEAFF.

The chain joins TRBV29-1 to TRBJ2-1; D call uncertain. The CDR3 extends over 13 amino acids. Germline V gene data show CDR1 as SQVTM and CDR2 as ANQGSEA. V was trimmed by 3 bases and J by 5 bases, leaving 11 bases between them. CDR3 protein: CSVEVVRNNEQFF. Here the CDR3 DNA reads TGCAGCGTTGAGGTAGTGAGGAACAATGAGCAGTTCTTC.

This clone was detected only a few times. J is TRBJ1-1 and V is TRBV30; 9 positions match TRBD1. CDR1 and CDR2 from the germline V gene are GTSNPN and SVGIG (reference sequence). Trimming cost V 3 bases and J 10 bases; bases outside gene matches: 9. This CDR3 region has 13 residues. Here the CDR3 reads CAWRVNPGQGAFF. The CDR3 nucleotides read TGTGCCTGGAGAGTCAATCCGGGACAGGGAGCTTTCTTT. Combining the CDR3 with reference TRBV30 and TRBJ1-1 gives the whole variable domain SQTIHQWPATLVQPVGSPLSLECTVEGTSNPNLYWYRQAAGRGLQLLFYSVGIGQISSEVPQNLSASRPQDRQFILSSKKLLLSDSGFYLCAWRVNPGQGAFFGQGTRLTVV.

This chain joins TRBV2 and TRBJ1-2, with D uncertain. With 5 bases removed from V and 3 bases from J, the gap between germline ends came to 10 bases. The germline V gene encodes CDR1 SNHLY and CDR2 FYNNEI. This CDR3 comprises 13 residues. The CDR3 DNA reads as TGTGCCAGCAGTCCCGGGCAATACTATGGCTACACCTTC. Translated, it gives CASSPGQYYGYTF.

The chain recombines TRBV7-3 with TRBJ2-3; possible D gene TRBD1, 6 bases. CDR1 is SGHTA, CDR2 FQGTGA, per germline. V gave up 2 bases and J gave up 4 bases, with 10 bases separating them. The CDR3 runs 14 residues. CDR3 residues: CASSLAGASDTQYF. In nucleotides, the CDR3 is TGTGCCAGCAGCTTAGCAGGGGCCTCAGATACGCAGTATTTT.

With respect to this clone: Germline and junction disagree at one end, which may indicate a read error. V and J are TRBV5-4 and TRBJ2-4; 13 nucleotides agree with TRBD2. The CDR3 covers 12 residues. CDR1 is SGHNT and CDR2 is YYREEE in the germline V gene (reference sequence). The CDR3 loop reads CASSLDGLAGDF. The CDR3 nucleotides read TGTGCCAGCAGCTTGGATGGACTAGCGGGGGACTTC.

This clone came up a few times. V and J are TRBV15 and TRBJ2-1; tentatively, D is TRBD1 (6 bases). CDR3 size: 13 residues. CDR1 and CDR2 (germline): LNHNV, YYDKDF (reference sequence). V was clipped by 8 bases and J by 5 bases, with 13 bases between them. The CDR3, as DNA: TGTGCCACCGGGGGACAACTCCACAATGAGCAGTTCTTC. Protein sequence: CATGGQLHNEQFF.

The chain recombines TRBV9 with TRBJ2-3, with TRBD2 identical over 8 bases. CDR3 size: 15 residues. Losses at the gene ends were 2 bases for V and 5 bases for J; bases not matched to a gene: 7. Germline V gene sequence: CDR1 SGDLS, CDR2 YYNGEE. The CDR3 protein is CASSVERGLVDTQYF. The CDR3 region has the DNA TGTGCCAGCAGCGTCGAGCGGGGGTTGGTAGATACGCAGTATTTT.

There are a few counts of this clone. V is TRBV11-2 and J is TRBJ1-6; maybe TRBD1 (6 bases). This CDR3 spans 15 amino acids. V lost 5 bases, J lost 6 bases, and 14 bases lay in between. CDR1 and CDR2 (germline): SGHAT, FQNNGV. The CDR3 loop is CASSPPTGTNSPLHF. The CDR3 DNA follows: TGTGCCAGCAGCCCCCCCACAGGGACTAATTCACCCCTCCACTTT. The full variable domain, in which reference TRBV11-2 and TRBJ1-6 provide the parts outside the CDR3, is EAGVAQSPRYKIIEKRQSVAFWCNPISGHATLYWYQQILGQGPKLLIQFQNNGVVDDSQLPKDRFSAERLKGVDSTLKIQPAKLEDSAVYLCASSPPTGTNSPLHFGNGTRLTVT.

This clone was seen a handful of times. This rearrangement joins TRBV30 to TRBJ1-1; D is undetermined. V was pared by 4 bases and J by 0 bases, with 9 bases between. This CDR3 comprises 13 residues. The V gene's germline CDR1 is GTSNPN and CDR2 SVGIG (reference sequence). This CDR3 reads CAWNPQMNTEAFF. CDR3 DNA sequence: TGTGCCTGGAACCCGCAAATGAACACTGAAGCTTTCTTT.

This chain uses TRBV6-6 with TRBJ2-3; a weak D match, TRBD2 (6 bases). The germline V and J ends were trimmed by 8 bases and 6 bases, with 9 bases remaining between them. In germline, CDR1 is MNHNY, CDR2 SVGAGI (reference sequence). The CDR3 runs to 11 residues. The CDR3 DNA follows: TGTGCCAGCCGTGGGAGGGATACGCAGTATTTT. Amino acids: CASRGRDTQYF.

In its sample, this clone was seen a few times. The chain joins TRBV5-1 to TRBJ2-5; D unresolved. Deletions cut 1 base from V and 5 bases from J, with 12 bases between. CDR1 is SGHRS and CDR2 is YFSETQ in the germline V gene. CDR3 length: 14 amino acids. As DNA, the CDR3 is TGCGCCAGCAGCTTGCAAGCCCAGAGGGAGACCCAGTACTTC. It specifies CASSLQAQRETQYF.

The chain carries TRBV28 and TRBJ2-7; D perhaps matches TRBD2 (6 bases). V lost 6 bases, J lost 3 bases, and 12 bases lay in between. The CDR3 totals 13 residues. Germline V lookup: CDR1 MDHEN, CDR2 SYDVKM. As DNA, the CDR3 is TGTGCCAGCAGCACGGGGGAGGTCTACGAGCAGTACTTC. This sequence encodes CASSTGEVYEQYF.

This clone occurred many times. The rearrangement links TRBV27 to TRBJ1-5; 7 bases map to TRBD1. Germline V gene sequence: CDR1 MNHEY, CDR2 SMNVEV (reference sequence). The CDR3 covers 15 residues. The junction had 8 bases not matched to a gene; V was cut back by 3 bases and J by 6 bases. The DNA of the CDR3 is TGTGCCAGCAGTTTTGGATCAGGGGGAAGTCAGCCCCAGCATTTT. Translating gives CASSFGSGGSQPQHF.

This chain connects TRBV5-1 to TRBJ2-1, with TRBD1 matching 7 bases. Germline loops: CDR1 SGHRS, CDR2 YFSETQ. The CDR3 is made up of 14 amino acids. J was trimmed by 5 bases and V by 0 bases; bases with no gene match: 2. The CDR3 sequence: CASSLGTGDNEQFF. As DNA, the CDR3 is TGCGCCAGCAGCTTGGGTACAGGGGACAATGAGCAGTTCTTC.